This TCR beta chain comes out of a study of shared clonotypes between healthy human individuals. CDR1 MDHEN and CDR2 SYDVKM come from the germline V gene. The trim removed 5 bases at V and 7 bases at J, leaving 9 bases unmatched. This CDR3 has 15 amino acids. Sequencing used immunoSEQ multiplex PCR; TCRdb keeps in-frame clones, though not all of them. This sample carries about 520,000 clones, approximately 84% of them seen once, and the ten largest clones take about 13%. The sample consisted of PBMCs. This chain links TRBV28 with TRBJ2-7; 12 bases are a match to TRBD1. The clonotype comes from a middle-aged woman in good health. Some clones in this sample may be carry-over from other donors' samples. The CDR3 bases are TGTGCCAGCAGTCCCCGAGGGGACAGGGGGCAAGAGCAGTACTTC. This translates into CASSPRGDRGQEQYF.